The clone carrying this T cell receptor beta chain turned up a few times. Its cognate antigen is unknown. This sample was included in a study of response to subunit inactivated influenza vaccine. TCRdb re-analysed the RT-PCR reads in MiXCR, keeping a single row per CDR3 protein. The data show about 310,000 distinct CDR3 sequences, just over 20% seen once. This CDR3 is 15 amino acids long. Per the germline V gene, CDR1 is MDHEN and CDR2 is SYDVKM. Trimming took 6 bases from V and 2 from J, leaving 14 bases between them. General study results and limits: The authors suggested that every seasonal influenza vaccination recruits few new T cells.

The V gene is TRBV28, the J gene TRBJ1-3, with TRBD1 as a possible D gene (5 bases). The receptor's source is a man between 50 and 69 years old who received an inactivated influenza vaccine. The material was PBMCs from blood, obtained 21 months after vaccination. The CDR3 loop reads CASSLTGGTGNTIYF. In DNA form, the CDR3 reads TGTGCCAGCAGCCTAACCGGGGGGACTGGAAACACCATATATTTT.